What follows are 2 T cell receptor beta chains derived from one specimen sequenced in a study of T-cell reconstitution after alpha-beta-depleted transplantation in children. Unique molecular identifiers were used in preparing the TCRbeta library. TCRdb redid the calling of the PCR reads with MiXCR, one entry per CDR3 protein. This table holds some 200,000 distinct CDR3 sequences, 9.7% found once. Material: PBMCs from the stem cell graft donor, obtained from the stem cell graft. These receptor sequences come from a human donor who donated a stem cell graft to a child with SCID.

This sequence joins TRBV7-9 and TRBJ1-1; possible D gene TRBD1, 6 bases. The CDR3 totals 17 residues. Germline V CDR1 and CDR2: SEHNR, FQNEAQ (reference sequence). Trimming left V 4 bases short and J 1 base short, with 19 bases between. CDR3 in amino acids: CASSSRGSQGRNTEAFF. The CDR3 region has the DNA TGTGCCAGCAGCTCAAGGGGGTCACAGGGACGGAACACTGAAGCTTTCTTT. Drawing the rest from reference TRBV7-9 and TRBJ1-1, the complete variable domain is DTGVSQNPRHKITKRGQNVTFRCDPISEHNRLYWYRQTLGQGPEFLTYFQNEAQLEKSRLLSDRFSAERPKGSFSTLEIQRTEQGDSAMYLCASSSRGSQGRNTEAFFGQGTRLTVV.

This clonotype has at least ten counts. The CDR3 coding sequence is TGCAGTGCTAGAGATACGGGACTAGCCCCCGAGCAGTACTTC. Protein sequence: CSARDTGLAPEQYF. The rearrangement joins TRBV20-1 to TRBJ2-7; 9 bases map to TRBD2. CDR3 length equals 14 residues. Germline CDR1 DFQATT, CDR2 SNEGSKA (reference sequence). After removal of 0 bases from V and 6 bases from J, the junction contained 6 bases not matched to a gene.